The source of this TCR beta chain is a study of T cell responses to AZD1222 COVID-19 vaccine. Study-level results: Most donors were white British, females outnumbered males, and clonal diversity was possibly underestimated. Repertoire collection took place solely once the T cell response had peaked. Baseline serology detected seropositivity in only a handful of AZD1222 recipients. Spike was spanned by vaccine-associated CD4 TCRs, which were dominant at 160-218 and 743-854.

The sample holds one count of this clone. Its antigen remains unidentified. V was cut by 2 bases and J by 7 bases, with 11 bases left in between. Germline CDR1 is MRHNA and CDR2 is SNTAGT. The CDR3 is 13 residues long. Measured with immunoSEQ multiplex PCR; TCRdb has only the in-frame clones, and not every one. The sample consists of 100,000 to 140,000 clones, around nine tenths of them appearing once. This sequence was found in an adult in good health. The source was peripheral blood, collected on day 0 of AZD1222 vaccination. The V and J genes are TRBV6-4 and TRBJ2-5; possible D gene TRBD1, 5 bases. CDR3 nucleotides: TGTGCCAGCAGTGACACCCTCCAGGGGACCCAGTACTTC. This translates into CASSDTLQGTQYF.